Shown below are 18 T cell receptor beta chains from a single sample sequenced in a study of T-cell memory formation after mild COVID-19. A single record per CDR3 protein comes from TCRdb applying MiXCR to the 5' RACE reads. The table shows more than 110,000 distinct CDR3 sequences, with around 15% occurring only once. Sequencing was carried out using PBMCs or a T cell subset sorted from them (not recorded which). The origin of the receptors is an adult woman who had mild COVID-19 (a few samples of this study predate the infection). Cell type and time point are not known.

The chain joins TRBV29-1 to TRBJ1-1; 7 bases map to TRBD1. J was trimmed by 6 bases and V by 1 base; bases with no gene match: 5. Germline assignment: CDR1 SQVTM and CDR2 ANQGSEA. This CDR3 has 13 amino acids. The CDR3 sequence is CSVEAGRGPEAFF. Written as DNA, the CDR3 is TGCAGCGTTGAAGCCGGTAGGGGGCCTGAAGCTTTCTTT. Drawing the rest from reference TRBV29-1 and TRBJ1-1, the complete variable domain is SAVISQKPSRDICQRGTSLTIQCQVDSQVTMMFWYRQQPGQSLTLIATANQGSEATYESGFVIDKFPISRPNLTFSTLTVSNMSPEDSSIYLCSVEAGRGPEAFFGQGTRLTVV.

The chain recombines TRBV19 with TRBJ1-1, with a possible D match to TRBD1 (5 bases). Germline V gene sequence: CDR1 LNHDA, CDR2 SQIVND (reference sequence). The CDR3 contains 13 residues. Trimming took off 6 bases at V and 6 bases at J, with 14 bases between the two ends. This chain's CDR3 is CASSPRQGSEAFF. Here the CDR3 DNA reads TGTGCCAGTAGCCCGCGGCAGGGCTCTGAAGCTTTCTTT.

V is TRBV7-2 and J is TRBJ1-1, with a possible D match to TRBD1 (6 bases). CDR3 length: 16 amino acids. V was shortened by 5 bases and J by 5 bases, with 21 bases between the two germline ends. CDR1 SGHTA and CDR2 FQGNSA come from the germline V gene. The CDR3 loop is CASSPPRAGTSTEAFF. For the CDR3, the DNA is TGTGCCAGCAGCCCCCCGCGGGCAGGGACAAGTACTGAAGCTTTCTTT. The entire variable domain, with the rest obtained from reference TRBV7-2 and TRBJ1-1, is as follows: GAGVSQSPSNKVTEKGKDVELRCDPISGHTALYWYRQSLGQGLEFLIYFQGNSAPDKSGLPSDRFSAERTGGSVSTLTIQRTQQEDSAVYLCASSPPRAGTSTEAFFGQGTRLTVV.

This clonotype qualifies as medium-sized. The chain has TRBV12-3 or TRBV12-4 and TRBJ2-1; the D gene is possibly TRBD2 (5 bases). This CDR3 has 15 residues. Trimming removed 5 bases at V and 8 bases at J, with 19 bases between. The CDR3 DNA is TGTGCCAGCAGTCCCCACCTGGCCTTCGGGGATGAGCAGTTCTTC. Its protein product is CASSPHLAFGDEQFF.

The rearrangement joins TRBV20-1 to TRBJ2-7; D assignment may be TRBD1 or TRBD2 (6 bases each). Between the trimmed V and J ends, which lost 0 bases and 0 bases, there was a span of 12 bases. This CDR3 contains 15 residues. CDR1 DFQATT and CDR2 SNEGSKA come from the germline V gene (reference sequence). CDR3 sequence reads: CSARDKGGFSYEQYF. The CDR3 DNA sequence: TGCAGTGCTAGAGATAAGGGGGGCTTCTCCTACGAGCAGTACTTC.

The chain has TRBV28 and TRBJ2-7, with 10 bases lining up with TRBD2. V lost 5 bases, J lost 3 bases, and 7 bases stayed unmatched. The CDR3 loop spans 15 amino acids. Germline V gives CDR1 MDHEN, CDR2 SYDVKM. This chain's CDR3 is CASSPLAGEGYEQYF. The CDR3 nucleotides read TGTGCCAGCAGTCCCCTAGCGGGAGAGGGCTACGAGCAGTACTTC. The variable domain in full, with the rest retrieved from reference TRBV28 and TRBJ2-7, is DVKVTQSSRYLVKRTGEKVFLECVQDMDHENMFWYRQDPGLGLRLIYFSYDVKMKEKGDIPEGYSVSREKKERFSLILESASTNQTSMYLCASSPLAGEGYEQYFGPGTRLTVT.

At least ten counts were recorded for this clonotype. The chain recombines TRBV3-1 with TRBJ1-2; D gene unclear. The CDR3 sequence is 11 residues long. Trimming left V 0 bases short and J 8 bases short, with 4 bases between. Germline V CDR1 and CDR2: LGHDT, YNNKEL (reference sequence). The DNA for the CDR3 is TGTGCCAGCAGCCAAGATCTAGGCTACACCTTC. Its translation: CASSQDLGYTF.

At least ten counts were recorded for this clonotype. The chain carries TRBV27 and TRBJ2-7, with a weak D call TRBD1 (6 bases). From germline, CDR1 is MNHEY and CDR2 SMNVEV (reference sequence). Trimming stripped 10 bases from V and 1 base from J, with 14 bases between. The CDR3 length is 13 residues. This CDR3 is CATAHQGSYEQYF. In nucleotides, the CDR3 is TGTGCCACCGCTCACCAGGGGTCCTACGAGCAGTACTTC.

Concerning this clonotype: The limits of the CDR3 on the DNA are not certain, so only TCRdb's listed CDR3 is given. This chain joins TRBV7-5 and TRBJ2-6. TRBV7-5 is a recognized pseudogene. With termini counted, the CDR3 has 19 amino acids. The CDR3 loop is CISVSEFNKRVAGANVLTF.

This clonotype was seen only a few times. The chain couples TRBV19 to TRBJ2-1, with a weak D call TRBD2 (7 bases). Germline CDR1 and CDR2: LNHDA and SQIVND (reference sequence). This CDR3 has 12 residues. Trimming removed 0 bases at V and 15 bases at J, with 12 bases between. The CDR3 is CASSIDGGRAFF. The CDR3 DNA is TGTGCCAGTAGTATAGACGGGGGGCGTGCGTTCTTC.

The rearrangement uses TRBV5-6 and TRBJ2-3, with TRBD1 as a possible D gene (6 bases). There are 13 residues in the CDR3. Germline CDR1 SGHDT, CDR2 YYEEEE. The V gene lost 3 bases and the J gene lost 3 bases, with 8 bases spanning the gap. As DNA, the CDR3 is TGTGCCAGCAGCTACGGGACAACAGATACGCAGTATTTT. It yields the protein CASSYGTTDTQYF.

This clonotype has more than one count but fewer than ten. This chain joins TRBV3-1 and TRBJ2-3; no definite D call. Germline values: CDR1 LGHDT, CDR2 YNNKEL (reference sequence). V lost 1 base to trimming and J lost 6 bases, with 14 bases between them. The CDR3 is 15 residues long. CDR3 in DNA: TGTGCCAGCAGCCAAGTAAGGGCCCTGGAGGATACGCAGTATTTT. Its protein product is CASSQVRALEDTQYF.

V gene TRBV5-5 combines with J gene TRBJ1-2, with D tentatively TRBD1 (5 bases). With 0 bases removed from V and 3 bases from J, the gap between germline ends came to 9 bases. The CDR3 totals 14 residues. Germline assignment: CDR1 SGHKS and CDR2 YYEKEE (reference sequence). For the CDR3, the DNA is TGTGCCAGCAGCTTGGCCGACAGTCACTATGGCTACACCTTC. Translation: CASSLADSHYGYTF.

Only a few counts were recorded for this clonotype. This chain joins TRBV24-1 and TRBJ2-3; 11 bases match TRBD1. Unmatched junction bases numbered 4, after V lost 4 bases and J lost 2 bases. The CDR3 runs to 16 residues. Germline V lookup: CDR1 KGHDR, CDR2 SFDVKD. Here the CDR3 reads CATSDRTGGPTDTQYF. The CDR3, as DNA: TGTGCCACCAGTGACCGGACAGGGGGCCCCACAGATACGCAGTATTTT.

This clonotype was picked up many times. The CDR3 protein is CASSLAQGPEQFF. For the CDR3, the DNA is TGTGCCAGCAGTTTAGCGCAGGGTCCTGAGCAGTTCTTC. The V gene is TRBV12-3 or TRBV12-4, the J gene TRBJ2-1; D possibly corresponds to TRBD1 (5 bases). V was trimmed by 0 bases and J by 9 bases, leaving 9 bases between them. The CDR3 sequence is 13 residues long.

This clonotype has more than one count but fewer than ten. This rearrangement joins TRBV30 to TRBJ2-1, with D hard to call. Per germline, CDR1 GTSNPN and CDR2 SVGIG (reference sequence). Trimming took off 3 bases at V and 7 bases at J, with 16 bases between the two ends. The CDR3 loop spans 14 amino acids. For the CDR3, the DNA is TGTGCCTGGAGCACCATATTTTCCACTAATGAGCAGTTCTTC. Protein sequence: CAWSTIFSTNEQFF.

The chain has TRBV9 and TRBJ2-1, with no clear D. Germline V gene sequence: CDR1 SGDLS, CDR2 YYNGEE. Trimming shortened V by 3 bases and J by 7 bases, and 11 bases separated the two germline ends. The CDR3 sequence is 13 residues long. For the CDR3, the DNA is TGTGCCAGCAGCGCGGAATCGGTGAATGAGCAGTTCTTC. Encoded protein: CASSAESVNEQFF.

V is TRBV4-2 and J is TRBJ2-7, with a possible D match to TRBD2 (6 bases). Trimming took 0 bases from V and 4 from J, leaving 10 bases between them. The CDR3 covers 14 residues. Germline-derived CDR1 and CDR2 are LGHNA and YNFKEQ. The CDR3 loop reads CASSQESGGYEQYF. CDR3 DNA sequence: TGTGCCAGCAGCCAAGAGTCCGGGGGTTACGAGCAGTACTTC.